These T cell receptor beta chains were read from a single sample in a study of T-cell reconstitution after alpha-beta-depleted transplantation in children. MiXCR was run by TCRdb on the PCR reads, yielding one entry per CDR3 protein. This table holds approximately 350,000 distinct CDR3 sequences, roughly 13% found once. The specimen comprised PBMCs, sampled from the stem cell graft. The receptors were sampled from a human donor who donated a stem cell graft to a child with Fanconi anemia. CDR3s include the opening cysteine and the closing phenylalanine or tryptophan. A D gene is named only where the DNA matches it firmly. A clone size is listed for some rows: how often the clone was seen (once, few, many), or a class if it is expanded.

V gene	clone size	D gene	CDR3 length	J gene	CDR3 protein	CDR3 DNA
TRBV6-5	.	.	16	TRBJ1-2	CASSYLRRLSSDGYTF	TGTGCCAGCAGTTACCTCAGGCGCCTTTCCTCGGATGGCTACACCTTC
TRBV5-1	.	.	14	TRBJ2-1	CASSLLGSDDEQFF	TGCGCCAGCAGCTTGTTAGGGTCGGATGATGAGCAGTTCTTC
TRBV7-2	many	.	13	TRBJ2-3	CASSPLFTDTQYF	TGTGCCAGCAGCCCTCTCTTCACCGATACGCAGTATTTT
TRBV20-1	few	TRBD2	15	TRBJ2-5	CSARVPSGGAQTQYF	TGCAGTGCTAGAGTCCCTAGCGGGGGGGCCCAGACCCAGTACTTC
TRBV5-6	.	TRBD1	16	TRBJ2-5	CASSPTGARNQETQYF	TGTGCCAGCAGCCCGACAGGGGCCAGAAATCAAGAGACCCAGTACTTC
TRBV6-2/TRBV6-3	many	.	15	TRBJ2-2	CASSPTPSLTGELFF	TGTGCCAGCAGCCCAACCCCCTCTTTGACCGGGGAGCTGTTTTTT
TRBV5-1	.	.	13	TRBJ1-3	CASSLRPGDTIYF	TGCGCCAGCAGCTTGAGACCGGGCGACACCATATATTTT
TRBV29-1	.	TRBD2	15	TRBJ2-3	CSVTSGGAGADTQYF	TGCAGCGTTACTAGCGGGGGGGCCGGGGCAGATACGCAGTATTTT
TRBV11-2	.	.	14	TRBJ1-1	CASSQTTGYSEAFF	TGTGCCAGCAGCCAAACGACGGGGTACTCTGAAGCTTTCTTT
TRBV7-9	many	.	14	TRBJ1-3	CASSPPGSGNTIYF	TGTGCCAGCAGCCCACCGGGCTCTGGAAACACCATATATTTT
TRBV7-3	.	.	20	TRBJ2-1	CASSNPGVPIDYYSYNEQFF	TGTGCCAGCAGCAATCCGGGTGTTCCGATCGACTATTACTCCTACAATGAGCAGTTCTTC
TRBV4-2	few	.	16	TRBJ1-3	CASSQIQTTSGNTIYF	TGTGCCAGCAGCCAAATACAGACGACCTCTGGAAACACCATATATTTT
TRBV7-9	few	.	13	TRBJ1-4	CASSRGGDEKLFF	TGTGCCAGCAGCCGTGGGGGCGATGAAAAACTGTTTTTT
TRBV15	.	.	15	TRBJ2-7	CATSRDRWSSYEQYF	TGTGCCACCAGCAGAGATCGGTGGAGTTCCTACGAGCAGTACTTC
TRBV20-1	.	.	15	TRBJ1-2	CSASVGGSLDYGYTF	TGCAGTGCTTCGGTGGGGGGATCCTTGGACTATGGCTACACCTTC
TRBV3-1	few	.	16	TRBJ2-1	CASSHEGLAPYNEQFF	TGTGCCAGCAGCCATGAGGGGTTGGCTCCCTACAATGAGCAGTTCTTC
TRBV5-1	few	.	15	TRBJ1-4	CASSLNRGTNEKLFF	TGCGCCAGCAGCCTGAATCGAGGGACTAATGAAAAACTGTTTTTT
TRBV7-3	.	.	13	TRBJ2-2	CASSSSLTGELFF	TGTGCCAGCAGCTCGAGTCTCACCGGGGAGCTGTTTTTT
TRBV12-3/TRBV12-4	many	.	12	TRBJ2-1	CASSPFYNEQFF	TGTGCCAGCAGTCCGTTCTACAATGAGCAGTTCTTC
TRBV12-3/TRBV12-4	many	TRBD1	16	TRBJ1-4	CASTPRAGTGTEKLFF	TGTGCCAGCACTCCCAGGGCAGGGACAGGTACCGAAAAACTGTTTTTT
TRBV7-2	many	TRBD2	15	TRBJ2-7	CASSSTSGGSYEQYF	TGTGCCAGCAGCTCGACTAGCGGGGGTTCCTACGAGCAGTACTTC
TRBV5-1	few	.	14	TRBJ1-1	CASSTQGMDTEAFF	TGCGCCAGCAGCACACAGGGTATGGACACTGAAGCTTTCTTT
TRBV6-5	many	TRBD1	17	TRBJ2-2	CASSSDREVVNTGELFF	TGTGCCAGCAGTTCGGACAGGGAGGTGGTGAACACCGGGGAGCTGTTTTTT
TRBV2	.	TRBD1	15	TRBJ2-5	CASSVTGPALGAQYF	TGTGCCAGCAGCGTGACAGGGCCTGCCCTGGGAGCCCAGTACTTC
TRBV6-5	many	.	15	TRBJ2-6	CASSYTDSGANVLTF	TGTGCCAGCAGTTACACGGATTCCGGGGCCAACGTCCTGACTTTC
TRBV10-3	.	TRBD1	18	TRBJ1-1	CAISELGQGRRTNTEAFF	TGTGCCATCAGTGAGTTAGGACAGGGACGTAGGACGAACACTGAAGCTTTCTTT
TRBV5-5	.	TRBD1	15	TRBJ2-5	CASSSQGQARQTQYF	TGTGCCAGCAGCTCTCAAGGACAGGCGAGACAGACCCAGTACTTC
TRBV20-1	many	TRBD2	17	TRBJ2-1	CSAEETSGDLNSNEQFF	TGCAGTGCGGAGGAAACTAGCGGAGACCTCAATTCAAATGAGCAGTTCTTC
TRBV3-1	many	.	13	TRBJ1-5	CASSQSSDQPQHF	TGTGCCAGCAGCCAGAGCAGCGATCAGCCCCAGCATTTT
TRBV5-1	.	TRBD2	14	TRBJ2-7	CASTDASGAYEQYF	TGCGCCAGCACCGACGCTAGCGGGGCCTACGAGCAGTACTTC
TRBV20-1	few	.	16	TRBJ1-6	CSARRGGRLFESPLHF	TGCAGTGCTAGGCGCGGAGGGCGGCTTTTCGAATCACCCCTCCACTTT
TRBV9	many	.	14	TRBJ2-5	CASSVGMAGETQYF	TGTGCCAGCAGCGTAGGTATGGCCGGGGAGACCCAGTACTTC
TRBV5-1	few	TRBD1	15	TRBJ1-1	CASSLRGTGAVEAFF	TGCGCCAGCAGCTTGCGAGGGACAGGGGCCGTTGAAGCTTTCTTT
TRBV29-1	.	.	10	TRBJ1-2	CSATDYGYTF	TGCAGCGCTACAGACTATGGCTACACCTTC
TRBV20-1	few	TRBD1	14	TRBJ1-2	CSARGDRGSYGYTF	TGCAGTGCTAGAGGGGACAGGGGATCCTATGGCTACACCTTC
TRBV12-3/TRBV12-4	many	TRBD1	16	TRBJ2-1	CASSFFGQGNDNEQFF	TGTGCCAGCAGTTTCTTCGGACAGGGCAACGACAATGAGCAGTTCTTC
TRBV29-1	.	.	12	TRBJ2-1	CWGQSSYNEQFF	TGCTGGGGGCAGAGCTCCTACAATGAGCAGTTCTTC
TRBV9	.	.	14	TRBJ2-3	CASSVAPLTDTQYF	TGTGCCAGCAGCGTAGCTCCCCTCACAGATACGCAGTATTTT
TRBV12-3/TRBV12-4	many	.	15	TRBJ1-5	CASSLRGGSNQPQHF	TGTGCCAGCAGTTTGAGGGGGGGAAGCAATCAGCCCCAGCATTTT
TRBV2	.	.	13	TRBJ2-5	CASSERREETQYF	TGTGCCAGCAGTGAAAGGAGAGAAGAGACCCAGTACTTC
TRBV5-4	.	.	13	TRBJ2-5	CASSLAFDETQYF	TGTGCCAGCAGCTTGGCGTTTGACGAGACCCAGTACTTC
TRBV7-2	few	.	15	TRBJ1-1	CASSSRDVGRTEAFF	TGTGCCAGCAGCTCCCGGGACGTGGGGAGGACTGAAGCTTTCTTT
TRBV5-1	many	.	14	TRBJ2-7	CASSLAQNGDEQYF	TGCGCCAGCAGCTTGGCCCAGAACGGGGACGAGCAGTACTTC
TRBV20-1	few	TRBD2	14	TRBJ2-1	CSARISGGAEEQFF	TGCAGTGCTAGAATAAGCGGGGGGGCTGAAGAGCAGTTCTTC
TRBV3-1	many	.	15	TRBJ1-6	CASSQGGKGYSPLHF	TGTGCCAGCAGCCAAGGAGGGAAGGGGTATTCACCCCTCCACTTT
TRBV11-2	.	TRBD1	15	TRBJ2-1	CASSFGTGIFNEQFF	TGTGCCAGCAGCTTCGGGACAGGGATTTTCAATGAGCAGTTCTTC
TRBV6-2/TRBV6-3	few	TRBD1	14	TRBJ2-4	CASSPTGSKNIQYF	TGTGCCAGCAGCCCGACAGGGTCCAAAAACATTCAGTACTTC
TRBV29-1	many	TRBD1	14	TRBJ2-4	CSAGDRIAKNIQYF	TGCAGCGCTGGGGACAGAATAGCCAAAAACATTCAGTACTTC
TRBV2	few	TRBD1	15	TRBJ2-1	CASTADRGSYNEQFF	TGTGCCAGCACCGCCGACAGGGGCTCCTACAATGAGCAGTTCTTC
TRBV5-1	.	TRBD1	13	TRBJ2-3	CASSSGTGGTQYF	TGCGCCAGCAGCTCCGGGACAGGGGGTACGCAGTATTTT
TRBV5-5	few	.	13	TRBJ1-1	CASSPSWGTEAFF	TGTGCCAGCAGCCCGTCATGGGGCACTGAAGCTTTCTTT
TRBV28	.	.	13	TRBJ1-1	CASMRGMNTEAFF	TGTGCCAGCATGAGGGGGATGAACACTGAAGCTTTCTTT
TRBV7-9	.	.	14	TRBJ1-1	CASSASGRDTEAFF	TGTGCCAGCAGCGCATCGGGTCGGGACACTGAAGCTTTCTTT
TRBV4-2	.	.	15	TRBJ2-2	CASSQEVGRTGELFF	TGTGCCAGCAGCCAAGAAGTGGGGCGCACCGGGGAGCTGTTTTTT
TRBV27	few	TRBD2	16	TRBJ2-7	CASSSTSGGASYEQYF	TGTGCCAGCAGTAGCACTAGCGGGGGCGCTTCCTACGAGCAGTACTTC
TRBV13	.	.	15	TRBJ1-1	CASSSLGDTDTEAFF	TGTGCCAGCAGCTCGCTCGGGGACACGGACACTGAAGCTTTCTTT
TRBV21-1	.	.	17	TRBJ2-6	CASSPRTGARGANVLTF	TGTGCCAGCAGCCCACGAACGGGTGCTAGAGGGGCCAACGTCCTGACTTTC